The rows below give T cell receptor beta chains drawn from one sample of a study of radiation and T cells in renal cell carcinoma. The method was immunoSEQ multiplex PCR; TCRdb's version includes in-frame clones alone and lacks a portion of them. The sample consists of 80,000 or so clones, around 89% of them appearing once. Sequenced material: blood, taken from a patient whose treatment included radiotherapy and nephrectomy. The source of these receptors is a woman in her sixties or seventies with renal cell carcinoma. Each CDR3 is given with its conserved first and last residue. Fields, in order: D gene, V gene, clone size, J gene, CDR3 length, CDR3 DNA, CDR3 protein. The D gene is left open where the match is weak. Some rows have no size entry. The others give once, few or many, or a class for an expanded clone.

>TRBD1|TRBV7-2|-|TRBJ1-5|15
TGTGCCAGCAGCAATACAGGGGGCGCGGGTCAGCCCCAGCATTTT
CASSNTGGAGQPQHF
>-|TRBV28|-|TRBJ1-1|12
TGTGCCAGCGGGGGACAGAACACTGAAGCTTTCTTT
CASGGQNTEAFF
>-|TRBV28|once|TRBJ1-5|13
TGTGCCAGCAGTTTGTTGGGCAATCAGCCCCAGCATTTT
CASSLLGNQPQHF
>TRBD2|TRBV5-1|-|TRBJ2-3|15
TGCGCCAGCAGCTCCCAAGCGGGGGGGCTGAATACGCAGTATTTT
CASSSQAGGLNTQYF
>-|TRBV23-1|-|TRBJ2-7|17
TGCGCCAGCAGAAACCTACCCCCCGAGGCCGGGGGCTACGAGCAGTACTTC
CASRNLPPEAGGYEQYF
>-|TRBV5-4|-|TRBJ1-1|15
TGTGCCAGCAGCTCACCCGGACAGTTGAACACTGAAGCTTTCTTT
CASSSPGQLNTEAFF
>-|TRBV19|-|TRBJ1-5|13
TGTGCCAGTAGTCTACGTACGAATCAGCCCCAGCATTTT
CASSLRTNQPQHF
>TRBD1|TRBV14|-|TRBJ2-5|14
TGTGCCAGCAGCCAACTTGGGACAGAGAAGACCCAGTACTTC
CASSQLGTEKTQYF
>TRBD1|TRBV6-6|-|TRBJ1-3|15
TGTGCCAGCAGTTACTCAGGGGGCCCCGGAAACACCATATATTTT
CASSYSGGPGNTIYF
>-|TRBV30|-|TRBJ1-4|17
TGTGCCTGGAGTGCACGGGGGGGATCCATACGCGATGAAAAACTGTTTTTT
CAWSARGGSIRDEKLFF
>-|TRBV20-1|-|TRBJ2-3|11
TGCAGTGCTAGAACGACCCTCTTCCTAGGGTTT
CSARTTLFLGF
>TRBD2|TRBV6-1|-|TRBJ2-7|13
TGTGCCAGCACCCTAGCGGGGGCCCACGAGCAGTACTTC
CASTLAGAHEQYF
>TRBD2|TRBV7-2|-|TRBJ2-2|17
TGTGCCAGCAGCTCCCTACTAGCGGGGGTTGACACCGGGGAGCTGTTTTTT
CASSSLLAGVDTGELFF
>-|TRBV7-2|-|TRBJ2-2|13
TGTGCCAGCAGCACGACAGAGACCGGGGAGCTGTTTTTT
CASSTTETGELFF
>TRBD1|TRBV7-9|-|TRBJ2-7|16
TGTGCCAGCAGCTCAGGGGCCAGGGGGCCAGCCTACGAGCAGTACTTC
CASSSGARGPAYEQYF
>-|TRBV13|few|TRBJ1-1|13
TGTGCCAGCAGCTTAGTTTCCGGGGTTGCAACTTTCTTT
CASSLVSGVATFF
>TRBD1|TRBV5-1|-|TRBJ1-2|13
TGCGCCAGCAGCCTTGACAGGGTTCGGGGCTACACCTTC
CASSLDRVRGYTF
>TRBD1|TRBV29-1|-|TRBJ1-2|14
TGCAGCCCCGAGGGAAACAGGGGAATAGATGGCTACACCTTC
CSPEGNRGIDGYTF